Sequencing of this TCR beta chain was carried out in a study of patients and donors after allogeneic stem cell transplantation. TCRdb reprocessed the RT-PCR reads with MiXCR, giving one entry per CDR3 protein. The table records approximately 170,000 distinct CDR3 sequences, approximately 30% of them present only once. Per the germline V gene, CDR1 is SNHLY and CDR2 is FYNNEI. J lost 4 bases, V lost 2 bases, and 5 bases had no gene match. The CDR3 is 14 residues long. The clonotype comes from a human donor who was either an allogeneic HSCT recipient or a stem cell or donor lymphocyte infusion donor (not recorded which). It is not recorded whose cells these are; they may come from a transplant donor. The chain uses TRBV2 and TRBJ2-7, with 7 bases matching TRBD1. Sequencing input: blood, either unsorted or a sorted T cell fraction (not recorded which). The CDR3 reads CASSETDRRYEQYF. Written as DNA, the CDR3 is TGTGCCAGCAGTGAAACGGACAGGCGTTACGAGCAGTACTTC.